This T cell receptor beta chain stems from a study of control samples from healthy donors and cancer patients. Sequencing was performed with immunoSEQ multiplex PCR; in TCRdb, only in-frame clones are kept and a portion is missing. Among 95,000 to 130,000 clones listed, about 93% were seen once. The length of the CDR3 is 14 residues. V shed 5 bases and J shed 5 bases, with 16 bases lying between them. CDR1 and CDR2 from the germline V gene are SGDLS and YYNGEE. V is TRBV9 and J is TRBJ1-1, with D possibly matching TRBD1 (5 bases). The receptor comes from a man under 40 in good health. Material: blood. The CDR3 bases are TGTGCCAGCAGGAGAGGGGACGGCAAAACTGAAGCTTTCTTT. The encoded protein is CASRRGDGKTEAFF.